The present entry profiles one TCR beta chain with its context. Its target antigen remains unknown. Within one base of it there is no much larger clone, and no base qualities were kept. This sample stems from a study of immune heterogeneity within non-small cell lung tumors (dated by TCRdb to between 2018 and 2020). Regarding the complete study: By histology, the tumors were a few squamous cell carcinomas, approximately 10 non-squamous carcinomas and 1 tumor not otherwise specified. To look at intratumoral immune heterogeneity, the study ran whole-exome sequencing, RNA-seq and TCR beta repertoire sequencing on several spatially distinct regions taken from every NSCLC tumor. Binding of neoantigens to the HLA alleles of each patient was predicted with netMHCpan-3.0 for mutant peptides of 8 to 11 amino acids. TCR repertoire analysis included 55 to 65 tumor loci from under 16 patients, whereas transcriptome data included only about 46 loci from 11 to 12 patients.

General conclusions and limits of the study: Within a patient, identical dominant CDR3B clonotypes were found to recur across loci, yet unique high-frequency clones were also harbored in different tumor locations. High-frequency TCR beta clonotypes were largely distinct between individual patients. Local tumor mutational burden and local T-cell repertoire clonality had a statistically significant but moderate positive correlation (R around 0.36).

The V and J ends are trimmed by 3 bases and 14 bases, leaving 18 bases between them. The CDR3 has 13 amino acids, counting the end cysteine and phenylalanine. Only CDR3 DNA remains: 39 bases, in frame from the first base. CDR1 and CDR2 are read off the germline V gene as SGDLS and YYNGEE. The TCR template was genomic DNA extracted from bulk tumor tissue, and 450 to 750 ng of gDNA was amplified for each sample. During surgery, multiple biopsies were taken from each primary tumor, with sampling sites spaced as far apart as possible within the tumor mass. The study cohort was described as untreated, and the patients were newly diagnosed NSCLC cases having curative surgery. The donors were fewer than 17 patients with newly diagnosed non-small cell lung cancer who were having surgery with curative intent. Resected tumor masses were reviewed by two independent pathologists. Sequencing was performed only on DNA and RNA samples of high quality.

A multiplex PCR system amplified the TCR beta CDR3 region, with a first 10-cycle round using 32 V-gene forward and 13 J-gene reverse primers. The first PCR round used a QIAGEN Multiplex PCR Kit, and the primer sequences were filed in Chinese patent CN105087789A. A second PCR round added Illumina universal primers using the Phusion High-Fidelity PCR Kit. The TCR libraries underwent paired-end sequencing with a read length of 151 bp on the Illumina HiSeq X Ten platform. In the paper's pipeline: Reads without multiplex PCR primers were removed using Cutadapt, read pairs were merged using PEAR, and CDR3 regions were called using MiXCR with default settings. Repertoire diversity was assessed by Shannon entropy, and clonality was calculated as one minus the Shannon entropy divided by the ln of the count of productive unique sequences. Clonotypes present at frequencies of at least 0.5% were defined as dominant or high-frequency T-cell clones. TCRdb applied fastp at Q25 and MiXCR to the public reads, then kept only in-frame beta chains. Each entry is one CDR3 protein sequence, shown with its most common DNA and genes. TCRdb's processing, not the authors', yielded these V and J calls. The table for this sample lists approximately 31,000 distinct CDR3 sequences; around 30% of them were counted only once. The biggest ten clones account for about 4% of the sample.

The sequenced sample was lung tumor tissue. The clonotype comes from a man between 35 and 55 years old with non-small cell lung cancer. The sequence is built from TRBV9 and TRBJ2-1; TRBD1 is possibly the D segment (7 matching bases). The DNA sequence is as follows: TGTGCCAGCAGCGCCGATTCAGGGGGGAAAGAGTTCTTC. It translates as CASSADSGGKEFF.